Listed below are T cell receptor beta chains from one sample, sequenced in a study of blood T cell repertoires in COVID-19. The table came from immunoSEQ multiplex PCR; TCRdb's copy has only in-frame clones and leaves some out. This table has around 50,000 clones, roughly 78% appearing once. Sequencing was performed on peripheral blood. These receptors all stem from a woman older than 75 with acute or convalescent COVID-19. Each CDR3 is given with its conserved first and last residue. A D gene is named only where the DNA matches it firmly. Clone size is stated in some rows and not others, as once, few, many or a class when expanded.

j_call clone_size d_call v_call cdr3_nt cdr3_aa
TRBJ1-2 once TRBD1 TRBV7-2 TGTGCCAGCAGCCAGGGGGCTAACTATGGCTACACCTTC CASSQGANYGYTF
TRBJ2-7 - - TRBV10-2 TGCGCCAGCAGGACGGGAGTGGGTTACGAGCAGTACTTC CASRTGVGYEQYF
TRBJ1-2 - - TRBV6-6 TGTGCCAGCAGGGAACAGGGTGACTATGGCTACACCTTC CASREQGDYGYTF
TRBJ2-7 - TRBD1 TRBV6-5 TGTGCCACGGACAGGCTTGCCTACGAGCAGTACTTC CATDRLAYEQYF
TRBJ2-5 - - TRBV4-2 TGTGCCAGCAGCCAAGATATCTCCGGGAGAGAAGAGACCCAGTACTTC CASSQDISGREETQYF
TRBJ2-1 - TRBD2 TRBV6-5 TGTGCCAGCAGGACTAGCGGGAGTTTTTACAATGAGCAGTTCTTC CASRTSGSFYNEQFF
TRBJ1-1 - TRBD1 TRBV3-1/TRBV3-2 TGTGCCAGCAGCTCCCGGACAGGGCACACTGAAGCTTTCTTT CASSSRTGHTEAFF
TRBJ2-7 - TRBD2 TRBV15 TGTGCCACCAGCACAAACTGGGGGGGCTACGAGCAGTACTTC CATSTNWGGYEQYF
TRBJ2-1 - - TRBV19 TGTGCCAGTAGTATAGAGCAGGGGCACTCCTACAATGAGCAGTTCTTC CASSIEQGHSYNEQFF
TRBJ1-1 few TRBD1 TRBV5-1 TGCGCCAGCAGCTTCGGGACAGGGGTCGCCAACACTGAAGCTTTCTTT CASSFGTGVANTEAFF
TRBJ1-2 - - TRBV11-2 TGTGCCAGCAGCAATACTCGGGTAGACTATGGCTACACCTTC CASSNTRVDYGYTF
TRBJ2-1 - TRBD2 TRBV15 TGTGCCACCAGCAGAAGTGGTGCTGGGGGGACTAGCAACTATGAGCAGTTCTTC CATSRSGAGGTSNYEQFF
TRBJ1-1 - TRBD1 TRBV19 TGTGCCAGTAAAGGACAGGGGGGCACTGAAGCTTTCTTT CASKGQGGTEAFF
TRBJ2-1 - TRBD2 TRBV4-1 TGCGCCAGCAGCCGACTAGCGGCGTACAATGAGCAGTTCTTC CASSRLAAYNEQFF
TRBJ1-1 - - TRBV3-1/TRBV3-2 TGTGCCAGCAGCCAGACAGCCACTGAAGCTTTCTTT CASSQTATEAFF
TRBJ2-7 - - TRBV6-5 TGTGCCAGCAGCCCCCGGGACTCCTTCTACGAGCAGTACTTC CASSPRDSFYEQYF
TRBJ2-3 - - TRBV19 TGTGCCAGTAGTTGGACAGTCACAGATACGCAGTATTTT CASSWTVTDTQYF
TRBJ2-6 - - TRBV19 TGTGCCAGTAGTACAAACAGGGATGGGGCCAACGTCCTGACTTTC CASSTNRDGANVLTF
TRBJ2-7 - TRBD1 TRBV3-1/TRBV3-2 TGTGCCAGCAGCCGGGACAGGGGGCGATACGAGCAGTACTTC CASSRDRGRYEQYF
TRBJ1-1 - - TRBV30 TGTGCCTGGAGTGTAATCTTAGGCGGGGAAGCTTTCTTT CAWSVILGGEAFF
TRBJ2-1 - TRBD1 TRBV19 TGTGCCAGTAGTATAGGTGGGACAGGGGGCACCTTGAGGGTCTTC CASSIGGTGGTLRVF
TRBJ1-2 - TRBD1 TRBV5-1 TGCGCCAGTACCATGACAGGGGGCGCAGGTCGGGGTGGCTACACCTTC CASTMTGGAGRGGYTF
TRBJ2-3 - - TRBV5-6 TGTGCCAGCAGCCTCCGGGCGGGACGCACAGATACGCAGTATTTT CASSLRAGRTDTQYF
TRBJ2-2 - TRBD2 TRBV27 TGTGCCAGCAGGTCCCTAGCGGGGGGGAACACCGGGGAGCTGTTTTTT CASRSLAGGNTGELFF
TRBJ2-1 - - TRBV7-8 TGTGCCAGCAGCTTCGGGGTTAGTGGCTACAATGAGCAGTTCTTC CASSFGVSGYNEQFF
TRBJ1-2 - TRBD1 TRBV6-4 TGTGCCAGCAGTGAACTCCCGGGACAGACTTATGGCTACACCTTC CASSELPGQTYGYTF
TRBJ1-1 - - TRBV5-1 TGCGCCAGCAGCTTGACGGCGGGTAGAAACACTGAAGCTTTCTTT CASSLTAGRNTEAFF
TRBJ2-7 - TRBD1 TRBV6-5 TGTGCCAGCAGGGCCCGGGACAGGGGCGCGTGGGAGCAGTACTTC CASRARDRGAWEQYF
TRBJ1-5 - - TRBV19 TGTGCCAGTAGAACAGGTTCCAGTAGCAATCAGCCCCAGCATTTT CASRTGSSSNQPQHF
TRBJ1-6 - TRBD1 TRBV4-2 TGTGCCAGCAGCCGAGAAAATGACAGGGGCCGTAATTCACCCCTCCACTTT CASSRENDRGRNSPLHF
TRBJ1-6 - TRBD1 TRBV6-5 TGTGCCAGCAGTTACCGCGGACAGGGGGCTGTTTCACCCCTCCACTTT CASSYRGQGAVSPLHF
TRBJ2-1 - TRBD2 TRBV6-5 TGTGCCAGCAGTTACTCTGGGACTAGCGGGATCTATGAGCAGTTCTTC CASSYSGTSGIYEQFF
TRBJ2-5 - TRBD1 TRBV27 TGTGCCAGCAGCCCGGGGACAGGGCTCCCGTACCAAGAGACCCAGTACTTC CASSPGTGLPYQETQYF
TRBJ2-1 - TRBD2 TRBV11-3 TGTGCCAGCAGCTTATATAGCGGGGCTACAAATGAGCAGTTCTTC CASSLYSGATNEQFF
TRBJ2-5 - - TRBV10-3 TGTGCCATCAGTGAGGCCGGGGGCCAAGAGACCCAGTACTTC CAISEAGGQETQYF
TRBJ2-5 - TRBD2 TRBV2 TGTGCCAGCAGCGGGACTACACGGGGGGAGACCCAGTACTTC CASSGTTRGETQYF
TRBJ2-1 - - TRBV24-1 TGTGCCACCAGCCCCAGTGGTGACAATGAGCAGTTCTTC CATSPSGDNEQFF
TRBJ2-7 - TRBD1 TRBV5-1 TGCGCCAGCAGCTTGGGCGCCCAGACAGGGGGGGCTTACGAGCAGTACTTC CASSLGAQTGGAYEQYF
TRBJ1-2 - - TRBV30 TGTGCCTGGAGTGAGAGCCATAACTATGGCTACACCTTC CAWSESHNYGYTF
TRBJ2-5 once - TRBV5-6 TGTGCCAGCAGCTTGGCGGGAGAGGAAGAGACCCAGTACTTC CASSLAGEEETQYF
TRBJ2-5 - TRBD1 TRBV7-2 TGTGCCAGCAGCCCGTTACAGGGGCGGTTGGAGACCCAGTACTTC CASSPLQGRLETQYF
TRBJ2-5 - - TRBV7-2 TGTGCCAGCAGCCCCCAAGTCGCAGGGATTGAGACCCAGTACTTC CASSPQVAGIETQYF